This T cell receptor (beta chain) was profiled in a study of blood T cell repertoires in COVID-19. Overall study context: Samples of COVID-19 (acute and convalescent) were obtained from the United States, Italy and Spain. PBMCs, B-cell-depleted T cells, or T cells were the source of the cDNA or gDNA that made up the material.

Cohort placement rested on clinical history that participants reported themselves. CDR1 SNHLY and CDR2 FYNNEI come from the germline V gene. The CDR3 has 14 amino acids. V shed 8 bases and J 6 bases; nucleotides not matched to a gene: 7. In the original workflow: Using reference gene primer amplification, nucleated cell counts were estimated. The table came from immunoSEQ multiplex PCR; TCRdb's copy has only in-frame clones and leaves some out. V, J and clone size reflect that table, while D and trimming were determined from the DNA. Among 200,000 to 300,000 clones, 88% were seen once, and the ten largest hold about 2.5%.

The chain combines TRBV2 with TRBJ2-1; 10 nucleotides match TRBD1. The TCR sequence derives from a woman between 40 and 50 years old with acute COVID-19. Sequences were obtained from PBMCs or T cells enriched from blood (not recorded which). The CDR3 protein is CASAPGQGSNEQFF. CDR3 DNA: TGTGCCAGCGCTCCGGGACAGGGGTCCAATGAGCAGTTCTTC.